Given below is one TCR beta chain in context. The junction does not match germline at one end; this may be a read error. This specimen belongs to a study of T cells in Graves' hyperthyroidism and ophthalmopathy. Uncontrolled infection, other autoimmune disease, pregnancy or lactation excluded patients. Amplified TCR beta CDR3 regions came from RNA transcripts. Primed by the HTBI set, a first-round RT-PCR was run on the TCR CDR3. TCRdb re-analysed the multiplex PCR reads in MiXCR, keeping a single row per CDR3 protein. This table holds under 350,000 distinct CDR3 sequences, 15% to 20% found once. Sequenced sample: blood. This TCR was sampled from a woman in her forties or fifties with Graves' hyperthyroidism.

The CDR3 DNA follows: TGTGCTAGCAGCTTAGGGTACCGGGAGGGGGCAGATACGCAGTATTTT. It is translated as CASSLGYREGADTQYF. This chain joins TRBV7-7 and TRBJ2-3; 8 bases fit TRBD2. Germline CDR1 is SSHAT and CDR2 is FNYEAQ (reference sequence). The CDR3 has 16 amino acids. The variable domain in full, with the rest retrieved from reference TRBV7-7 and TRBJ2-3, is GAGVSQSPRYKVTKRGQDVTLRCDPISSHATLYWYQQALGQGPEFLTYFNYEAQPDKSGLPSDRFSAERPEGSISTLTIQRTEQRDSAMYRCASSLGYREGADTQYFGPGTRLTVL.